The 17 T cell receptor beta chains below were found in one sample sequenced in a study of cytomegalovirus exposure and HLA in healthy donors. PCR involved 60 Vbeta and 13 Jbeta primers. The data were produced by immunoSEQ multiplex PCR, yet TCRdb's version contains in-frame clones alone and is incomplete. The sample holds some 150,000 clones; around 84% are singletons and the top ten take 2% to 3%. Sequencing input: PBMCs. The receptors were sampled from a boy aged 2 to 9 in good health and CMV-seronegative.

The chain links TRBV2 to TRBJ2-3, with TRBD2 as a possible D gene (5 bases). This CDR3 spans 15 amino acids. Germline CDR1 and CDR2: SNHLY and FYNNEI. V shed 1 base and J shed 2 bases, with 10 bases lying between them. The CDR3 here is CASSEGEGLTDTQYF. CDR3 nucleotides: TGTGCCAGCAGTGAAGGCGAGGGCCTCACAGATACGCAGTATTTT.

V usage is TRBV6-1 and J usage is TRBJ2-7; 13 nucleotides align to TRBD2. The length of the CDR3 is 15 residues. Germline V CDR1 and CDR2: MNHNS, SASEGT. J was trimmed by 2 bases and V by 5 bases; bases with no gene match: 3. The CDR3 DNA follows: TGTGCCAGCAGTCTCGGACTAGCGGGGGCCTACGAGCAGTACTTC. This codes for CASSLGLAGAYEQYF.

The chain links TRBV19 to TRBJ1-1, with D unresolved. Germline V CDR1 and CDR2: LNHDA, SQIVND (reference sequence). The V gene lost 5 bases and the J gene lost 1 base, with 14 bases spanning the gap. This CDR3 contains 15 residues. DNA of the CDR3: TGTGCCAGTAGTGCCCTCGCGAGGGCGAACACTGAAGCTTTCTTT. Protein product: CASSALARANTEAFF.

The chain links TRBV27 to TRBJ2-7; D may be TRBD2 (6 bases). Germline V gene data show CDR1 as MNHEY and CDR2 as SMNVEV (reference sequence). V dropped 4 bases and J dropped 5 bases, with 21 bases sitting between them. The CDR3 is 16 residues long. Written as DNA, the CDR3 is TGTGCCAGCAGTTCTCCCACCGGGGGAATCAAGAACGAGCAGTACTTC. This gives the protein CASSSPTGGIKNEQYF.

The rearrangement joins TRBV5-4 to TRBJ2-7, with 11 bases lining up with TRBD2. J was trimmed by 2 bases and V by 4 bases; bases with no gene match: 5. Germline CDR1 SGHNT, CDR2 YYREEE (reference sequence). The CDR3 spans 15 residues. CDR3 protein: CASSEPGLAAYEQYF. CDR3 DNA sequence: TGTGCCAGCAGCGAACCGGGACTAGCGGCCTACGAGCAGTACTTC.

The chain links TRBV7-8 to TRBJ2-3; a possible D gene is TRBD1 (6 bases). The CDR3 is 18 amino acids. Germline V gives CDR1 SGHVS, CDR2 FQNEAQ. V dropped 5 bases and J dropped 2 bases, with 23 bases sitting between them. The CDR3: CASSPTRVRGPNTDTQYF. CDR3 nucleotides: TGTGCCAGCAGCCCAACACGGGTCAGGGGACCAAACACAGATACGCAGTATTTT.

The chain carries TRBV6-6 and TRBJ2-7; possible D gene TRBD2, 5 bases. Between the trimmed V and J ends, which lost 0 bases and 4 bases, there was a span of 16 bases. The CDR3 runs 16 residues. Germline V gene data show CDR1 as MNHNY and CDR2 as SVGAGI (reference sequence). CDR3 coding DNA: TGTGCCAGCAGTTACTCTAAGGGCGGAGGCAGGTACGAGCAGTACTTC. Protein sequence: CASSYSKGGGRYEQYF.

This clone occurred once. The chain employs TRBV5-4 and TRBJ2-3; 8 nucleotides match TRBD1. This CDR3 comprises 13 residues. Germline-derived CDR1 and CDR2 are SGHNT and YYREEE (reference sequence). V shed 6 bases and J 1 base; nucleotides not matched to a gene: 1. CDR3 nucleotides: TGTGCCAGCACGGACAGGGGCACAGATACGCAGTATTTT. It specifies CASTDRGTDTQYF. Variable domain in full (rest from reference TRBV5-4 and TRBJ2-3): ETGVTQSPTHLIKTRGQQVTLRCSSQSGHNTVSWYQQALGQGPQFIFQYYREEENGRGNFPPRFSGLQFPNYSSELNVNALELDDSALYLCASTDRGTDTQYFGPGTRLTVL.

This chain links TRBV7-2 with TRBJ2-5; D perhaps matches TRBD2 (7 bases). The V gene lost 0 bases and the J gene lost 2 bases, with 10 bases spanning the gap. The germline CDR1 and CDR2 sequences are SGHTA and FQGNSA. This CDR3 spans 15 amino acids. The CDR3 DNA is TGTGCCAGCAGCTTAGCGGGGAGGGGGCAAGAGACCCAGTACTTC. This sequence encodes CASSLAGRGQETQYF.

The rearrangement links TRBV6-1 to TRBJ2-2; tentative D call: TRBD1 (5 bases). Germline V gene data show CDR1 as MNHNS and CDR2 as SASEGT. The V and J ends lost 2 bases and 5 bases respectively, with 6 bases between them. CDR3 length: 13 amino acids. CDR3 protein: CASSEWTTGELFF. The CDR3 coding sequence is TGTGCCAGCAGTGAATGGACAACCGGGGAGCTGTTTTTT.

The chain has TRBV6-5 and TRBJ2-1; D gene uncertain. Trimming pared 8 bases from V and 0 bases from J, leaving 11 bases between. Germline assignment: CDR1 MNHEY and CDR2 SVGAGI. This CDR3 spans 14 amino acids. The CDR3 protein is CASSGLDSYNEQFF. The CDR3 DNA sequence: TGTGCCAGCTCAGGTTTAGACTCCTACAATGAGCAGTTCTTC.

This clone was counted only a few times. V and J are TRBV4-3 and TRBJ2-1, with TRBD2 matching 8 bases. This CDR3 spans 15 amino acids. CDR1 is LGHNA, CDR2 YSLEER, per germline. V shed 0 bases, J shed 7 bases, and the junction held 5 bases outside the gene matches. The CDR3 region is CASSQDQREWNEQFF. CDR3 coding DNA: TGCGCCAGCAGCCAAGATCAGCGGGAGTGGAATGAGCAGTTCTTC.

This sequence joins TRBV7-6 and TRBJ2-5; 9 bases match TRBD1. Judging by the DNA end, TRBJ2-7 fits better; the J call may be wrong. The CDR3 runs to 15 residues. In germline, CDR1 is SGHVS, CDR2 FNYEAQ. CDR3 in amino acids: CASSSPGQGSDEQYF. The DNA of the CDR3 is TGTGCCAGCAGCTCGCCGGGACAGGGTTCCGACGAGCAGTACTTC.

V is TRBV28 and J is TRBJ1-5, with TRBD1 identical over 12 bases. CDR1 and CDR2 from the germline V gene are MDHEN and SYDVKM. J was trimmed by 4 bases and V by 3 bases; bases with no gene match: 10. There are 18 residues in the CDR3. CDR3 residues: CASSFPGTGGDPNQPQHF. DNA of the CDR3: TGTGCCAGCAGTTTCCCTGGGACAGGGGGCGACCCTAATCAGCCCCAGCATTTT.

The gene calls are TRBV28 and TRBJ2-7, with 10 bases matching TRBD2. CDR1 is MDHEN and CDR2 is SYDVKM in the germline V gene. Trimming removed 3 bases from V and 4 bases from J; junction bases left unmatched: 6. The CDR3 covers 15 residues. CDR3 bases: TGTGCCAGCAGTTTCCTAACTAGCGGGAATTACGAGCAGTACTTC. The encoded protein is CASSFLTSGNYEQYF. Variable domain in full (rest from reference TRBV28 and TRBJ2-7): DVKVTQSSRYLVKRTGEKVFLECVQDMDHENMFWYRQDPGLGLRLIYFSYDVKMKEKGDIPEGYSVSREKKERFSLILESASTNQTSMYLCASSFLTSGNYEQYFGPGTRLTVT.

This clone was seen just once. V usage is TRBV25-1 and J usage is TRBJ2-5; 7 bases agree with TRBD1. Near its end, the DNA agrees better with TRBJ2-7, so the J call may be wrong. The CDR3 spans 12 residues. Germline CDR1 MGHDK, CDR2 SYGVNS. DNA for the CDR3: TGTGCCAGCAGGAACAGACAGGGCGAGCAGTACTTC. Translated: CASRNRQGEQYF.

This chain connects TRBV7-9 to TRBJ2-5; 10 positions match TRBD2. Trimming at V came to 6 bases and at J to 1 base, leaving 11 bases not matched to a gene. CDR3 length: 17 amino acids. Germline V lookup: CDR1 SEHNR, CDR2 FQNEAQ (reference sequence). The CDR3, as DNA: TGTGCCAGCAGGGCCGCCGGACTAGCGGAGCCCCAAGAGACCCAGTACTTC. It yields the protein CASRAAGLAEPQETQYF.